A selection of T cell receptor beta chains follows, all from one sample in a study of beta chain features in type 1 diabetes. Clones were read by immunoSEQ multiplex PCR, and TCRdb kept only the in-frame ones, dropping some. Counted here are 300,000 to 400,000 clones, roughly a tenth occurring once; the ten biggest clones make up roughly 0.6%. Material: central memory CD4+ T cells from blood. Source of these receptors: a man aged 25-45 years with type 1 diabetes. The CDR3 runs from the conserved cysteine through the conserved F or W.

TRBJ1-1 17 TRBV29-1 CSVEPLGPGSGDTEAFF
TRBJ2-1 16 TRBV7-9 CASSLAFAGSYNEQFF
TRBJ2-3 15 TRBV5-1 CASSQTGASTDTQYF
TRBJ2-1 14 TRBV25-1 CASSEGGRADEQFF
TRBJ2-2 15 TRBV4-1 CASSQAGAGKGELFF
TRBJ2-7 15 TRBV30 CAWSPGTSGRIKQYF
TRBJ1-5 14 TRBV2 CASSEMGERKPQHF
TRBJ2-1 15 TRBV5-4 CASSSLREDYNEQFF
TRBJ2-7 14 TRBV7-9 CASSPPGGSDEQYF
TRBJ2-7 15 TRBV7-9 CASSLMGQQSYEQYF
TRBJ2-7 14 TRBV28 CASTLQGTRYEQYF
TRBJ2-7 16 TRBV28 CASSGDRGSFWYEQYF
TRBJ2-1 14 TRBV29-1 CSVRSRGRYNEQFF
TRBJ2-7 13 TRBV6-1 CASSADRYYEQYF
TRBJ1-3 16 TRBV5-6 CASSSPTGVYGNTIYF
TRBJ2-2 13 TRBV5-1 CASRDTGGGELFF
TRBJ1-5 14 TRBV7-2 CASSYTYSNQPQHF
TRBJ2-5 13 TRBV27 CASSPRLGETQYF
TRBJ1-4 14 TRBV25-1 CASSRTGGTEKLFF
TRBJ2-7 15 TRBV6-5 CASGRVGTNSYEQYF
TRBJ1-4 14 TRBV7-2 CASSKTGTNEKLFF
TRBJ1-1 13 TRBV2 CASSVQENTEAFF
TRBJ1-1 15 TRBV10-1 CASSESGRSNTEAFF
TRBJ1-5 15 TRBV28 CASGVTGALDQPQHF
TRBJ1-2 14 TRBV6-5 CASSANRGQSSYTF
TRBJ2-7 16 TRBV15 CATSTRKQVPPYEQYF
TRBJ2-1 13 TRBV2 CASRGSYYNEQFF
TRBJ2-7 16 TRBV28 CASVQGGPLGREEQYF
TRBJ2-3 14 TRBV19 CASSRTGVTDTQYF
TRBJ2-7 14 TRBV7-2 CASSSGTGIHEQYF
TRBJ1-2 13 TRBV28 CASSLGGHYGYTF
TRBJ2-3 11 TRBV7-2 CASSLVATQYF
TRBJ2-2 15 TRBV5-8 CASSFDRADTGELFF
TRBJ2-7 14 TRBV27 CASSPLGVLGEQYF
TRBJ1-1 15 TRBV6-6 CASSYSQGANTEAFF
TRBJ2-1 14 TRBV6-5 CASSYSTGINEQFF
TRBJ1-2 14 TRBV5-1 CASSFGGAGDGYTF
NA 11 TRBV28 CASSFLHEQYF
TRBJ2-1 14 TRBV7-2 CASLQGVAYNEQFF
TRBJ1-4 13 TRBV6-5 CASSYSLNEKLFF
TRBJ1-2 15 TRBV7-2 CASTRDRWGNYGYTF
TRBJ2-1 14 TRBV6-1 CASQRTPSDNEQFF
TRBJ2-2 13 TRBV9 CASSAQGTGELFF
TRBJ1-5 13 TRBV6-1 CASTEGIGQPQHF
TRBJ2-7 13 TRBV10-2 CASRDFRTYEQYF
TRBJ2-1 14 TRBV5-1 CATYPGTTYNEQFF
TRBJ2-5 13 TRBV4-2 CASSSEWELTQYF
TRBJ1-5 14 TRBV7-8 CASSLSRRGQPQHF
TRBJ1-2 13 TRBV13 CASSRDRGAGYTF
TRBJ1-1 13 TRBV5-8 CASSPVDSTEAFF
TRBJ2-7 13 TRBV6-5 CASSSGTSGSGRF
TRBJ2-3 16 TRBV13 CASSSPGGSFADTQYF
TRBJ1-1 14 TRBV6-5 CASTEEGADTEAFF
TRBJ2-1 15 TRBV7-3 CASSLAGEKDNEQFF